What follows are 14 T cell receptor beta chains derived from one specimen sequenced in a study of T cells in Graves' hyperthyroidism and ophthalmopathy. TCR beta CDR3 regions were amplified from RNA. The TCR CDR3 was amplified in a first-round RT-PCR using the HTBI primer set. TCRdb fed the multiplex PCR reads into MiXCR, producing one record per CDR3 protein. The table includes nearly 600,000 distinct CDR3 sequences, approximately 14% detected once. Sequencing was done on a sample of blood. These receptors came from a woman between 18 and 29 years old with Graves' ophthalmopathy.

This clonotype was seen repeatedly, ten times or more. The V gene is TRBV28, the J gene TRBJ2-7, with D perhaps matching TRBD1 (6 bases). The germline V gene encodes CDR1 MDHEN and CDR2 SYDVKM. This CDR3 is 16 amino acids long. Trimming took off 3 bases at V and 3 bases at J, with 18 bases between the two ends. CDR3 loop: CASSLDSPRTHYEQYF. In nucleotides, the CDR3 is TGTGCCAGCAGTTTGGACAGCCCCAGGACCCACTACGAGCAGTACTTC.

This clonotype was detected many times. The chain carries TRBV5-8 and TRBJ1-5; 9 positions match TRBD1. This CDR3 spans 17 amino acids. The V gene end was trimmed by 0 bases and the J gene end by 2 bases; junction bases not matched to a gene: 6. Per germline, CDR1 SGHTS and CDR2 YDEGEE. The CDR3 loop is CASSLDRGRIGNQPQHF. The CDR3 DNA reads as TGTGCCAGCAGCTTGGACAGGGGGCGGATTGGCAATCAGCCCCAGCATTTT.

CDR3 in DNA: TGCGCCAGCAGACTAAAAACCGGGGAGCTGTTTTTT. Translated: CASRLKTGELFF. The chain links TRBV5-1 to TRBJ2-2; D not certain. This CDR3 contains 12 residues. Germline V CDR1 and CDR2: SGHRS, YFSETQ. Trimming took 5 bases from V and 5 from J, leaving 7 bases between them.

This clonotype was counted ten times or more. This CDR3 reads CASSLSPASLEAFF. CDR3 in DNA: TGTGCCAGCAGTTTATCCCCAGCATCCCTTGAAGCTTTCTTT. V gene TRBV27 combines with J gene TRBJ1-1; no clear D. There are 14 residues in the CDR3. Per the germline V gene, CDR1 is MNHEY and CDR2 is SMNVEV (reference sequence). V was pared by 0 bases and J by 7 bases, with 12 bases between.

This clonotype occurred a few times. The chain employs TRBV29-1 and TRBJ1-1; 9 bases align to TRBD1. The CDR3 length is 16 residues. J gave up 5 bases and V 7 bases, and 17 bases lay outside the gene matches. Germline CDR1 is SQVTM and CDR2 is ANQGSEA. Written as DNA, the CDR3 is TGCAGCGGAACAGGGGGCGGAAGGGAAGAAGGGACTGAAGCTTTCTTT. Its translation is CSGTGGGREEGTEAFF. Full variable domain (outside the CDR3, taken from reference TRBV29-1 and TRBJ1-1): SAVISQKPSRDICQRGTSLTIQCQVDSQVTMMFWYRQQPGQSLTLIATANQGSEATYESGFVIDKFPISRPNLTFSTLTVSNMSPEDSSIYLCSGTGGGREEGTEAFFGQGTRLTVV.

In this sample, this clonotype turned up many times. The chain recombines TRBV2 with TRBJ2-7, with TRBD2 identical over 10 bases. This CDR3 comprises 18 residues. Trimming took 2 bases from V and 0 from J; bases not matched to a gene: 10. CDR1 and CDR2 from the germline V gene are SNHLY and FYNNEI. The CDR3 region is CASSEQGPLAGFSYEQYF. CDR3 bases: TGTGCCAGCAGTGAACAGGGGCCACTAGCGGGATTCTCCTACGAGCAGTACTTC.

The chain has TRBV5-1 and TRBJ1-2; 7 bases line up with TRBD1. This CDR3 has 14 residues. Germline assignment: CDR1 SGHRS and CDR2 YFSETQ. With V trimmed by 3 bases and J by 6 bases, 8 bases remained unmatched. The CDR3 is CASSSEGAPHGYTF. Written as DNA, the CDR3 is TGCGCCAGCAGCTCCGAGGGGGCACCCCATGGCTACACCTTC.

The sample holds many counts of this clonotype. CDR3 loop: CASSLVPGEAKNIQYF. The CDR3 coding sequence is TGTGCCAGCAGCTTAGTACCGGGTGAGGCCAAAAACATTCAGTACTTC. The rearrangement joins TRBV11-2 to TRBJ2-4; D ambiguous. CDR3 length equals 16 residues. Per the germline V gene, CDR1 is SGHAT and CDR2 is FQNNGV. V was cut by 1 base and J by 1 base, with 11 bases left in between.

This clonotype was observed a handful of times. The chain joins TRBV6-5 to TRBJ1-3; D is uncertain. V was pared by 0 bases and J by 4 bases, with 10 bases between. Germline lookup yields CDR1 MNHEY and CDR2 SVGAGI. The CDR3 has 15 amino acids. The CDR3 region is CASSYSPLGGNTIYF. CDR3 nucleotides: TGTGCCAGCAGTTACTCTCCTCTCGGGGGAAACACCATATATTTT.

J is TRBJ2-3 and V is TRBV28, with 7 bases identical to TRBD1. Looked up from germline, CDR1 is MDHEN and CDR2 is SYDVKM. This CDR3 has 17 residues. V shed 7 bases, J shed 1 base, and the junction held 14 bases outside the gene matches. The CDR3 here is CASTSEQGWEGTDTQYF. Written as DNA, the CDR3 is TGTGCCAGCACTTCAGAACAGGGGTGGGAAGGCACAGATACGCAGTATTTT.

This clonotype was observed at least ten times. The chain recombines TRBV18 with TRBJ2-1, with D perhaps matching TRBD1 (6 bases). Germline V gene data show CDR1 as KGHSH and CDR2 as LQKENI. The V gene lost 5 bases and the J gene lost 7 bases, with 12 bases spanning the gap. The CDR3 has 13 amino acids. In DNA, the CDR3 is TGTGCCAGCTCAGTGGGGGCATTGAATGAGCAGTTCTTC. This codes for CASSVGALNEQFF.

This clonotype was counted many times. The rearrangement joins TRBV4-1 to TRBJ2-5; D remains unclear. The CDR3 is made up of 16 amino acids. The germline gives CDR1 MGHRA, CDR2 YSYEKL. Trimming left V 0 bases short and J 5 bases short, with 16 bases between. The CDR3 loop reads CASSQDGVGPLETQYF. The DNA of the CDR3 is TGCGCCAGCAGCCAAGATGGGGTTGGCCCCCTGGAGACCCAGTACTTC.

V and J are TRBV19 and TRBJ2-4, with D possibly being TRBD2 (5 bases). CDR3 length: 14 amino acids. The ends were cut back, 4 bases at V and 5 bases at J, with 12 bases in the middle. Germline V CDR1 and CDR2: LNHDA, SQIVND (reference sequence). The CDR3 coding sequence is TGTGCCAGTAGTAACGTTGCGGGCGAAAACATTCAGTACTTC. It translates to CASSNVAGENIQYF.

This chain uses TRBV20-1 with TRBJ2-7; no definite D call. Trimming took off 6 bases at V and 0 bases at J, with 6 bases between the two ends. Germline-derived CDR1 and CDR2 are DFQATT and SNEGSKA (reference sequence). The CDR3 is 11 amino acids. CDR3 sequence reads: CSAYLSYEQYF. CDR3 coding DNA: TGCAGTGCCTATCTCTCCTACGAGCAGTACTTC.